This TCR beta chain stems from a study of regulatory T cells in long-lasting Graves disease. Overall study findings and caveats: Persistent Graves' patients showed reduced TCR diversity versus newly diagnosed patients.

Libraries of TCR beta came from iRepertoire HTBI primers plus Arm-PCR of CDR3 regions. Under the authors' procedure: Throughout the samples, researchers identified roughly 59 TRBV and approximately 14 TRBJ segments. MiXCR, run by TCRdb on the multiplex PCR reads, gives a single entry per CDR3 protein. These V and J calls originate from TCRdb's pipeline instead of the authors' own analysis. This sample has some 490,000 distinct CDR3 sequences, with approximately 12% found just once. The time point was: newly diagnosed GD, antithyroid drugs for less than 3 months. Scientists built the TCR library using RNA that was extracted from PBMCs. This clonotype was seen ten or more times. Its antigen is unknown. The V gene end was trimmed by 4 bases and the J gene end by 2 bases; junction bases not matched to a gene: 7. The CDR3 runs 16 residues. Germline V gives CDR1 LGHNA, CDR2 YSLEER. These data are also associated with another study on T cells in Graves' hyperthyroidism and ophthalmopathy. This second study says: Aged 18 to 65, the patients had hyperthyroidism that was newly diagnosed and had lasted under 2 months. Uncontrolled infections, other autoimmune diseases, pregnancy or lactation led to exclusion of patients.

V and J are TRBV4-3 and TRBJ2-7; 11 bases fit TRBD2. The clonotype comes from a woman aged 25 to 45 with Graves disease. The input for sequencing was peripheral blood mononuclear cells (PBMCs), taken at new diagnosis, from a patient treated with antithyroid drugs. Here the CDR3 DNA reads TGCGCCAGCAGCCCCGGACTAGCGGGCCAGACCTACGAGCAGTACTTC. Translated, it gives CASSPGLAGQTYEQYF.